The 25 T cell receptor beta chains below were found in one sample sequenced in a study of blood T cell repertoires in COVID-19. Some clones are missing from TCRdb's copy, which holds only in-frame ones; the method was immunoSEQ multiplex PCR. The repertoire consists of nearly 200,000 clones, with roughly 81% occurring once and the leading ten covering 5% to 6.5%. Input material: peripheral blood. Receptors originate from a woman aged 70-85 years with active or convalescent COVID-19.

V and J are TRBV5-1 and TRBJ2-5; tentatively, D is TRBD1 (5 bases). CDR3 length: 13 amino acids. V was clipped by 3 bases and J by 7 bases, with 13 bases between them. CDR1 is SGHRS and CDR2 is YFSETQ in the germline V gene. CDR3 in amino acids: CASSSGSQGTQYF. CDR3 sequence (DNA): TGCGCCAGCAGCTCAGGGTCTCAGGGGACCCAGTACTTC.

This chain connects TRBV6-5 to TRBJ2-1; 11 positions agree with TRBD2. There are 16 residues in the CDR3. V shed 1 base, J shed 5 bases, and the junction held 4 bases outside the gene matches. The germline V gene encodes CDR1 MNHEY and CDR2 SVGAGI. The CDR3 protein is CASSYFGTSGNNEQFF. CDR3 bases: TGTGCCAGCAGTTACTTCGGGACTAGCGGAAACAATGAGCAGTTCTTC.

V is TRBV3-1 (or the pseudogene TRBV3-2) and J is TRBJ1-2, with TRBD1 as a possible D gene (5 bases). V dropped 0 bases and J dropped 3 bases, with 11 bases sitting between them. The CDR3 covers 15 residues. The germline gives CDR1 LGHDT, CDR2 YNNKEL (reference sequence). CDR3 sequence: CASSQDSGGYYGYTF. The DNA for the CDR3 is TGTGCCAGCAGCCAAGATTCCGGGGGTTACTATGGCTACACCTTC.

J is TRBJ2-1 and V is TRBV5-1; TRBD1 aligns across 9 bases. The CDR3 spans 13 residues. Germline V gene data show CDR1 as SGHRS and CDR2 as YFSETQ. After removal of 6 bases from V and 9 bases from J, the junction contained 7 bases not matched to a gene. This CDR3 reads CASNPGQGGEQFF. CDR3 DNA: TGCGCCAGCAACCCGGGACAGGGAGGTGAGCAGTTCTTC. The complete variable domain, with remaining parts taken from reference TRBV5-1 and TRBJ2-1, reads KAGVTQTPRYLIKTRGQQVTLSCSPISGHRSVSWYQQTPGQGLQFLFEYFSETQRNKGNFPGRFSGRQFSNSRSEMNVSTLELGDSALYLCASNPGQGGEQFFGPGTRLTVL.

J is TRBJ2-7 and V is TRBV5-1; 8 bases are shared with TRBD2. The CDR3 has 15 amino acids. V was pared by 4 bases and J by 2 bases, with 8 bases of the junction left unmatched. Germline V gene sequence: CDR1 SGHRS, CDR2 YFSETQ. CDR3 sequence reads: CASSLSGEGTYEQYF. For the CDR3, the DNA is TGCGCCAGCAGCCTTAGCGGGGAAGGGACCTACGAGCAGTACTTC.

The chain couples TRBV11-2 to TRBJ2-3; 12 bases are a match to TRBD1. CDR1 and CDR2 (germline): SGHAT, FQNNGV. V lost 5 bases, J lost 3 bases, and 9 bases stayed unmatched. The CDR3 covers 17 residues. This CDR3 reads CASSLSGTGGTTDTQYF. The CDR3 nucleotides read TGTGCCAGCAGCCTCTCCGGGACAGGGGGCACTACAGATACGCAGTATTTT. The complete variable domain, with remaining parts taken from reference TRBV11-2 and TRBJ2-3, reads EAGVAQSPRYKIIEKRQSVAFWCNPISGHATLYWYQQILGQGPKLLIQFQNNGVVDDSQLPKDRFSAERLKGVDSTLKIQPAKLEDSAVYLCASSLSGTGGTTDTQYFGPGTRLTVL.

This clone was observed once. The V and J genes are TRBV7-3 and TRBJ2-1; 8 bases are shared with TRBD2. Germline values: CDR1 SGHTA, CDR2 FQGTGA. V lost 2 bases, J lost 7 bases, and 4 bases stayed unmatched. The CDR3 is 14 residues long. CDR3 DNA: TGTGCCAGCAGCTTAGCGGGAGGTTTGAATGAGCAGTTCTTC. Translation gives CASSLAGGLNEQFF.

The V call is TRBV3-1 (or the pseudogene TRBV3-2), the J call TRBJ1-1, with TRBD1 matching 7 bases. Germline loops: CDR1 LGHDT, CDR2 YNNKEL (reference sequence). CDR3 length: 15 residues. Trimming at V came to 4 bases and at J to 0 bases, leaving 5 bases not matched to a gene. CDR3 nucleotide sequence: TGTGCCAGCAGCCCCCGGGACAGAATGAACACTGAAGCTTTCTTT. Protein: CASSPRDRMNTEAFF.

The chain joins TRBV27 to TRBJ2-7, with a tentative D call TRBD1 (5 bases). This CDR3 is 15 amino acids long. In germline, CDR1 is MNHEY, CDR2 SMNVEV (reference sequence). V lost 2 bases and J 3 bases, leaving 14 bases between the germline ends. DNA for the CDR3: TGTGCCAGCAGTTTAGGGCCAGGGCTCTACTACGAGCAGTACTTC. It codes for CASSLGPGLYYEQYF.

This sequence joins TRBV7-2 and TRBJ2-2, with 10 bases that match TRBD2. This CDR3 is 17 amino acids long. Germline lookup yields CDR1 SGHTA and CDR2 FQGNSA. After removal of 2 bases from V and 7 bases from J, the junction contained 10 bases not matched to a gene. Written as DNA, the CDR3 is TGTGCCAGCAGCTTACGGAGCGGGAGGGCCTTGTACGGGGAGCTGTTTTTT. It specifies CASSLRSGRALYGELFF.

V usage is TRBV28 and J usage is TRBJ2-4; 7 positions agree with TRBD2. This CDR3 contains 15 residues. Germline loops: CDR1 MDHEN, CDR2 SYDVKM. V was pared by 7 bases and J by 2 bases, with 8 bases of the junction left unmatched. As DNA, the CDR3 is TGTGCCAGCACCCTACCCGGGGGGACCAAAAACATTCAGTACTTC. This sequence encodes CASTLPGGTKNIQYF.

The chain links TRBV6-1 to TRBJ2-1; D is unresolved. CDR3 size: 18 residues. The V end was cut by 0 bases, the J end by 9 bases, with 24 bases between. Germline CDR1 MNHNS, CDR2 SASEGT. This chain's CDR3 is CASSEAILRSLVSSEQFF. DNA for the CDR3: TGTGCCAGCAGTGAAGCGATACTTCGGAGCTTGGTATCAAGTGAGCAGTTCTTC.

This clone was seen a single time. CDR3 bases: TGTGCCAGCAGTTTAGGGGCGACCTACGAGCAGTACTTC. It yields the protein CASSLGATYEQYF. The chain carries TRBV27 and TRBJ2-7, with D maybe TRBD1 (5 bases). Trimming removed 2 bases at V and 2 bases at J, with 7 bases between. The germline V gene has CDR1 MNHEY and CDR2 SMNVEV (reference sequence). The CDR3 length is 13 residues.

V usage is TRBV18 and J usage is TRBJ2-2; the D gene is possibly TRBD2 (6 bases). The CDR3 is made up of 13 amino acids. The V gene's germline CDR1 is KGHSH and CDR2 LQKENI. Trimming removed 3 bases from V and 7 bases from J, with 9 bases in between. CDR3 coding DNA: TGTGCCAGCTCACCGGGACTTGGCGGGGAGCTGTTTTTT. It encodes CASSPGLGGELFF.

The chain carries TRBV7-7 and TRBJ2-2; 8 positions agree with TRBD2. The germline V gene has CDR1 SSHAT and CDR2 FNYEAQ (reference sequence). The trim removed 5 bases at V and 5 bases at J, leaving 10 bases unmatched. This CDR3 has 16 residues. The chain's CDR3 is CASSPGGASGTGELFF. CDR3 nucleotide sequence: TGTGCCAGCAGCCCTGGGGGGGCTAGCGGGACCGGGGAGCTGTTTTTT. Together with reference TRBV7-7 and TRBJ2-2, the CDR3 gives the full variable domain: GAGVSQSPRYKVTKRGQDVTLRCDPISSHATLYWYQQALGQGPEFLTYFNYEAQPDKSGLPSDRFSAERPEGSISTLTIQRTEQRDSAMYRCASSPGGASGTGELFFGEGSRLTVL.

The chain employs TRBV6-5 and TRBJ1-5; D might be TRBD1 (6 bases). This CDR3 contains 15 residues. Germline-derived CDR1 and CDR2 are MNHEY and SVGAGI. Trimming removed 2 bases at V and 2 bases at J, with 10 bases between. The CDR3 loop reads CASSYGGARNQPQHF. CDR3 DNA: TGTGCCAGCAGTTACGGGGGGGCGCGCAATCAGCCCCAGCATTTT.

This sequence joins TRBV3-1 (or the pseudogene TRBV3-2) and TRBJ2-2; maybe TRBD1 (5 bases). The CDR3 runs to 15 residues. CDR1 is LGHDT and CDR2 is YNNKEL in the germline V gene (reference sequence). Trimming removed 6 bases at V and 2 bases at J, with 13 bases between. For the CDR3, the DNA is TGTGCCAGCAGGAGGCCAGGGCCAAACACCGGGGAGCTGTTTTTT. This sequence encodes CASRRPGPNTGELFF.

This chain links TRBV28 with TRBJ1-2; 12 bases fit TRBD1. Germline CDR1 MDHEN, CDR2 SYDVKM. After removal of 6 bases from V and 4 bases from J, the junction contained 9 bases not matched to a gene. The CDR3 spans 16 residues. CDR3 bases: TGTGCCAGCAGCCCCGTGGGACAGGGGGCTAGCTATGGCTACACCTTC. This translates into CASSPVGQGASYGYTF.

The chain combines TRBV5-1 with TRBJ2-2; no firm D call. There are 13 residues in the CDR3. Germline lookup yields CDR1 SGHRS and CDR2 YFSETQ. V was trimmed by 0 bases and J by 4 bases, leaving 4 bases between them. The CDR3 spells CASSLAVTGELFF. The CDR3 nucleotides read TGCGCCAGCAGCTTGGCCGTCACCGGGGAGCTGTTTTTT.

In its sample, this clone was seen a few times. V is TRBV19 and J is TRBJ1-1; 8 nucleotides line up with TRBD1. CDR3 length equals 15 residues. The germline V gene encodes CDR1 LNHDA and CDR2 SQIVND (reference sequence). The trim removed 3 bases at V and 1 base at J, leaving 4 bases unmatched. The CDR3 sequence: CASSIWDRWNTEAFF. In DNA form, the CDR3 reads TGTGCCAGTAGTATTTGGGACAGGTGGAACACTGAAGCTTTCTTT.

The chain employs TRBV30 and TRBJ2-2; 9 nucleotides line up with TRBD1. CDR3 size: 18 residues. Germline-derived CDR1 and CDR2 are GTSNPN and SVGIG (reference sequence). The V gene end was trimmed by 1 base and the J gene end by 5 bases; junction bases not matched to a gene: 14. CDR3 sequence reads: CAWSGQLTGGVKTGELFF. In nucleotides, the CDR3 is TGTGCCTGGAGTGGCCAATTAACAGGGGGCGTGAAGACCGGGGAGCTGTTTTTT.

This chain connects TRBV5-4 to TRBJ2-1, with a possible D match to TRBD2 (5 bases). CDR1 and CDR2 from the germline V gene are SGHNT and YYREEE (reference sequence). The V end was cut by 5 bases, the J end by 4 bases, with 22 bases between. This CDR3 contains 17 residues. The CDR3 reads CASSLPGNPRGYNEQFF. The CDR3, as DNA: TGTGCCAGCAGTTTGCCCGGGAACCCGAGAGGGTACAATGAGCAGTTCTTC. The whole variable domain, remainder taken from reference TRBV5-4 and TRBJ2-1, is ETGVTQSPTHLIKTRGQQVTLRCSSQSGHNTVSWYQQALGQGPQFIFQYYREEENGRGNFPPRFSGLQFPNYSSELNVNALELDDSALYLCASSLPGNPRGYNEQFFGPGTRLTVL.

This chain joins TRBV27 and TRBJ2-7; D is uncertain. Germline values: CDR1 MNHEY, CDR2 SMNVEV (reference sequence). The V gene lost 8 bases and the J gene lost 2 bases, with 13 bases spanning the gap. CDR3 length equals 13 residues. The chain's CDR3 is CASGSGQAYEQYF. CDR3 coding DNA: TGTGCCAGCGGGTCAGGTCAGGCCTACGAGCAGTACTTC.

The rearrangement joins TRBV19 to TRBJ2-1; 7 bases are a match to TRBD2. CDR3 size: 14 residues. Trimming at V came to 5 bases and at J to 3 bases, leaving 4 bases not matched to a gene. Germline CDR1 and CDR2: LNHDA and SQIVND (reference sequence). The CDR3 nucleotides read TGTGCCAGTAGTGCGGGAGCTAGCTACAATGAGCAGTTCTTC. This gives the protein CASSAGASYNEQFF. The full variable domain, its missing parts supplied by reference TRBV19 and TRBJ2-1, is DGGITQSPKYLFRKEGQNVTLSCEQNLNHDAMYWYRQDPGQGLRLIYYSQIVNDFQKGDIAEGYSVSREKKESFPLTVTSAQKNPTAFYLCASSAGASYNEQFFGPGTRLTVL.

The V call is TRBV5-1, the J call TRBJ2-2, with 8 bases aligning to TRBD2. The germline CDR1 and CDR2 sequences are SGHRS and YFSETQ. Trimming at V came to 0 bases and at J to 7 bases, leaving 5 bases not matched to a gene. This CDR3 is built from 15 residues. CDR3 loop: CASSLAGGRGGELFF. CDR3 bases: TGCGCCAGCAGCTTGGCGGGAGGGCGAGGCGGGGAGCTGTTTTTT.